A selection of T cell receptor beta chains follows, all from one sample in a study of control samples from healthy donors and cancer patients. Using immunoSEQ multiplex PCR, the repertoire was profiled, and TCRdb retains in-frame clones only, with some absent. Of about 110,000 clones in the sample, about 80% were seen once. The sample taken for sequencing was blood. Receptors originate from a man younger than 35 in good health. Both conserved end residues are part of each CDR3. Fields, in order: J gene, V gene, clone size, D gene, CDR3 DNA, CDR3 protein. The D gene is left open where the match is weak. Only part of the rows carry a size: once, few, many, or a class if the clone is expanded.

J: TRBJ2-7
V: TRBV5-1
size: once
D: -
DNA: TGCGCCAGCAGCTTGGGGTCGGGGGCGTACGAGCAGTACTTC
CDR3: CASSLGSGAYEQYF

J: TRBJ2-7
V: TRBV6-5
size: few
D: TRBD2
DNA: TGTGCCAGCAGACCCTCTGAGGGAGGGGAGCAGTACTTC
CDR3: CASRPSEGGEQYF

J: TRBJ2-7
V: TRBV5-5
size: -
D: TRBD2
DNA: TGTGCCAGCAGCTTGGATCTAGCGGGGGGATCCTACGAGCAGTACTTC
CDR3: CASSLDLAGGSYEQYF

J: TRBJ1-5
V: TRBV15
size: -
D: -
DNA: TGTGCCACCAGCAGAGGCCCCGGGACACATAATCAGCCCCAGCATTTT
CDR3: CATSRGPGTHNQPQHF

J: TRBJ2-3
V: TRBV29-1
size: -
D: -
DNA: TGCAGCGTTGAGTCGGGGTTTGGCACAGATACGCAGTATTTT
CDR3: CSVESGFGTDTQYF

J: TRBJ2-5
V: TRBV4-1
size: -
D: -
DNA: TGCGCCAGCAGCCAAGTCCAAGGGGAAGAGACCCAGTACTTC
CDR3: CASSQVQGEETQYF

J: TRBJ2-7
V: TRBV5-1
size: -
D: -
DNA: TGCGCCAGCAGCGCGATGACAGGTAGTCTCTCCGAGCAGTACTTC
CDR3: CASSAMTGSLSEQYF

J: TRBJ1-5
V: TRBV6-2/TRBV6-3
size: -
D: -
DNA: TGTGCCAGCAGTTTTTTCTTGGGGCATCTAGGCCAGCCCCAGCATTTT
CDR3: CASSFFLGHLGQPQHF

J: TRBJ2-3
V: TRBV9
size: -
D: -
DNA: TGTGCCAGCAGCGCGAGGGGGGACGTCACAGATACGCAGTATTTT
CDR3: CASSARGDVTDTQYF

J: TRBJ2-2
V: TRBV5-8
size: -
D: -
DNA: TGTGCCAGCCGTCCGAGGGGACTCCCGAACACCGGGGAGCTGTTTTTT
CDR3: CASRPRGLPNTGELFF

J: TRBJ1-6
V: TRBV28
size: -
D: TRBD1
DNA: TGTGCCACCCGACAGGGAGGTTCACCCCTCCACTTT
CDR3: CATRQGGSPLHF

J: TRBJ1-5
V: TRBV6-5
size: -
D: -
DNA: TGTGCCAGCAGTAGACAGGTCGGGCAGCCCCAGCATTTT
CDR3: CASSRQVGQPQHF

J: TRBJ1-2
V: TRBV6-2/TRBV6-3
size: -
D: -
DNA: TGTGCCAGCAGTTATCCCAGGGGAAGCTATGGCTACACCTTC
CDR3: CASSYPRGSYGYTF

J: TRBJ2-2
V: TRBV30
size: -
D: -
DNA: TGTGCCTGGAGCCCTGACCTCGGGGACACCGGGGAGCTGTTTTTT
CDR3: CAWSPDLGDTGELFF

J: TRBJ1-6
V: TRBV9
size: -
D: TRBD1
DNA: TGTGCCAGCAGCGCCGCGATGGGACAGGAGATCTCACCCCTCCACTTT
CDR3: CASSAAMGQEISPLHF

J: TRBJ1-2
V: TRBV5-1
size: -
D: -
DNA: TGCGCCAGCAGCTTGGCCCCGGGGAACGACTATGGCTACACCTTC
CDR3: CASSLAPGNDYGYTF

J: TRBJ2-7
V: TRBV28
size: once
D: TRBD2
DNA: TGTGCCAGCAGTTCGACTAGCGGGGGATCCTACGAGCAGTACTTC
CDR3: CASSSTSGGSYEQYF

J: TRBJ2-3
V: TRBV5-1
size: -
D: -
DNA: TGCGCCAGCAGCTTGTTTGTATCTCAGGGTGCAGATACGCAGTATTTT
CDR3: CASSLFVSQGADTQYF

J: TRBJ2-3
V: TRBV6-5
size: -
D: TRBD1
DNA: TGTGCCAGCATTCGGACAGGGCCAGATACGCAGTATTTT
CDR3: CASIRTGPDTQYF

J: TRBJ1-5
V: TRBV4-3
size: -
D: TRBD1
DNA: TGCGCCAGCAGCCCAGGAGGGGGCAACAATCAGCCCCAGCATTTT
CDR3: CASSPGGGNNQPQHF

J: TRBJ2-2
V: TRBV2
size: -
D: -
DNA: TGTGCCAGCAGAACCCAGGGGTCGGCCACCGGGGAGCTGTTTTTT
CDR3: CASRTQGSATGELFF

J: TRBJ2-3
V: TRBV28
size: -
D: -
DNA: TGTGCCAGCAGGCCCGGGACTAGCACAGATACGCAGTATTTT
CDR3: CASRPGTSTDTQYF

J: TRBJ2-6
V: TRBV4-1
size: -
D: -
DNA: TGCGCCAGCAGCCACCCCCCGGGTCACGACTCTGGGGCCAACGTCCTGACTTTC
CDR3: CASSHPPGHDSGANVLTF

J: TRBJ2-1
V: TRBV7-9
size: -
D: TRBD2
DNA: TGTGCCAGCAGCCGGAGCGGGGGGGTCTTGGATGAGCAGTTCTTC
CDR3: CASSRSGGVLDEQFF

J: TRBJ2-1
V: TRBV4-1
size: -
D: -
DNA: TGCGCCAGCAGCCAGGGAACGGACAGTGAGCAGTTCTTC
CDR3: CASSQGTDSEQFF

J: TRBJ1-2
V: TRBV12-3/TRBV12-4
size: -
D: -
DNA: TGTGCCAGCAGCCCTGGGACGAAAGGCTACACCTTC
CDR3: CASSPGTKGYTF

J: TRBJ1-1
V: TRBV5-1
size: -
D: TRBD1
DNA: TGCGCCAGCAGCTCTCGGACAGGGAAGGCATGGGGCACTGAAGCTTTCTTT
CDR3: CASSSRTGKAWGTEAFF

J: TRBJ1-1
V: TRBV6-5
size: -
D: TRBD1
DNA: TGTGCCAGCAGTCAGGACAGGGGGCTGACTGAAGCTTTCTTT
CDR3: CASSQDRGLTEAFF

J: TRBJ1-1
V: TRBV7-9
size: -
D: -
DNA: TGTGCCAGCAGCTTATTCCGGGGTCCAGCTTTCTTT
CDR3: CASSLFRGPAFF